These T cell receptor beta chains were read from a single sample in a study of shared clonotypes between healthy human individuals. Sequencing used immunoSEQ multiplex PCR; TCRdb keeps in-frame clones, though not all of them. This sample has about 1.5 million clones; under 99% occur once, and the top ten carry roughly 0.42%. Source material: naive CD4+ T cells sorted from blood. Source of these receptors: a man aged 25-40 years in good health. The CDR3 runs from the conserved cysteine through the conserved F or W. D genes are given only for firm matches. Clone size, where shown, is once, few, many, or a class for clones that have expanded.

clone_size	v_call	d_call	j_call	cdr3_nt	cdr3_aa
once	TRBV10-2	NA	TRBJ1-3	TGCGCCAGCAGCCTTTGGGGAGGGAACGCTGCTGGAAACACCATATATTTT	CASSLWGGNAAGNTIYF
NA	TRBV7-3	NA	TRBJ2-3	TGTGCCAGCAGCCGGAGTAGTGCAGATACGCAGTATTTT	CASSRSSADTQYF
NA	TRBV18	NA	TRBJ2-5	TGTGCCAGCTCACCACCGCGAGAGACCCAGTACTTC	CASSPPRETQYF
once	TRBV10-3	TRBD1	TRBJ2-7	TGTGCCATCAGTGATACAGGGGTGGGCTACGAGCAGTACTTC	CAISDTGVGYEQYF
NA	TRBV9	NA	TRBJ2-6	TGTGCCAGCAGCGTAGTCGCGGATCTCCCTGTCCTGACTTTC	CASSVVADLPVLTF
NA	TRBV7-7	NA	TRBJ1-1	TGTGCTAGCAGCTTACGGGAGGCCACTGAAGCTTTCTTT	CASSLREATEAFF
NA	TRBV28	TRBD1	TRBJ2-2	TGTGCCAGCAGTTTATTAGGAGCCGGGACAGGGGGGACCACCGGGGAGCTGTTTTTT	CASSLLGAGTGGTTGELFF
NA	TRBV6-4	NA	TRBJ2-1	TGTGCCAGCAGTGCAACGTGGGGCTCCTACAATGAGCAGTTCTTC	CASSATWGSYNEQFF
NA	TRBV6-6	NA	TRBJ2-7	TGTGCCAGCAGTGGGGGACGCACCTACGAGCAGTACTTC	CASSGGRTYEQYF
NA	TRBV29-1	TRBD1	TRBJ2-5	TGCAGCGTTGAAGATTCAGGACAGGGTCGGGAGACCCAGTACTTC	CSVEDSGQGRETQYF